This T cell receptor (beta chain) appears in the sequencing data of a study of blood T cell repertoires in COVID-19. The overall study: The samples span acute and convalescent COVID-19 from the United States, Italy and Spain. T cells, B-cell-depleted T cells, or PBMCs supplied cDNA or gDNA.

Cohort 3 recovered donors had two negative PCRs, clearance, or symptom resolution. This clone came up once. The CDR3 covers 14 residues. Germline V gives CDR1 SEHNR, CDR2 FQNEAQ (reference sequence). Between the trimmed V and J ends, which lost 2 bases and 7 bases, there was a span of 12 bases. In the original workflow: Reference gene primers were amplified, and this amplification served to estimate nucleated cell counts. The data were produced by immunoSEQ multiplex PCR, yet TCRdb's version contains in-frame clones alone and is incomplete. That table furnishes V, J and clone size, whereas the DNA furnished D and trimming. The sample lists about 190,000 clones, 86% occurring once.

The chain links TRBV7-9 to TRBJ2-1, with D possibly TRBD2 on 6 matching bases. Source material: PBMCs or T cells enriched from blood (not recorded which). The sequence came from a woman in her thirties who had recovered from COVID-19. The CDR3 spells CASSLTTSGNEQFF. The CDR3 DNA reads as TGTGCCAGCAGCTTAACGACTAGTGGAAATGAGCAGTTCTTC.